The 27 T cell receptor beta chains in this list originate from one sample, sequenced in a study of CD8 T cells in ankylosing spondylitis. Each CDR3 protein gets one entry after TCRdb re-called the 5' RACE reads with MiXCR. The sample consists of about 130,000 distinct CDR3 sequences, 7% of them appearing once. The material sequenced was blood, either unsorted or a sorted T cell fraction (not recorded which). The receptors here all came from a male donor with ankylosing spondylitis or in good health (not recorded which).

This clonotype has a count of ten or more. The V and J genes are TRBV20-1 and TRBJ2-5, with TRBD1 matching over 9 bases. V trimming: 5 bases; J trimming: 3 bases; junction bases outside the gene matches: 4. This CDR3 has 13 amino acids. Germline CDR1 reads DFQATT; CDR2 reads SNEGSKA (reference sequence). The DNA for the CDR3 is TGCAGTGCTCAGGGACAGGGCAAAGAGACCCAGTACTTC. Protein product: CSAQGQGKETQYF.

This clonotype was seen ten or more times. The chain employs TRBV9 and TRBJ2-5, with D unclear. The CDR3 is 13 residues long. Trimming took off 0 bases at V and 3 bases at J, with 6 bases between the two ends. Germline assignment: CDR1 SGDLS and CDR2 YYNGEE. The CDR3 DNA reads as TGTGCCAGCAGCGTAGATGGGGAAGAGACCCAGTACTTC. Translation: CASSVDGEETQYF.

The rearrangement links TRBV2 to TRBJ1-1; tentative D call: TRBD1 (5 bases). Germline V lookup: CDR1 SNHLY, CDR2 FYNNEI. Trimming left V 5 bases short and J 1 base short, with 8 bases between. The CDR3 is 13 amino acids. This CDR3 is CASSQGENTEAFF. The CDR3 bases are TGTGCCAGCAGTCAGGGAGAGAACACTGAAGCTTTCTTT.

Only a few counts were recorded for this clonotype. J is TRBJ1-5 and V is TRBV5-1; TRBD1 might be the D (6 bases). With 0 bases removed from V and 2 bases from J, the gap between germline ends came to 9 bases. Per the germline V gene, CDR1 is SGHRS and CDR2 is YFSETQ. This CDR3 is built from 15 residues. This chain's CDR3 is CASSLATGRNQPQHF. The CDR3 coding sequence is TGCGCCAGCAGCTTGGCGACAGGTCGCAATCAGCCCCAGCATTTT.

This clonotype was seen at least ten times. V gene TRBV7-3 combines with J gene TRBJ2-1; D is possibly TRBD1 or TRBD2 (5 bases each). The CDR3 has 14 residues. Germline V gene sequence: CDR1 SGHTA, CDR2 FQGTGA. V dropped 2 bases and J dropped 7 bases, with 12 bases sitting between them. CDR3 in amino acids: CASSLGDAANEQFF. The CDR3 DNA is TGTGCCAGCAGCTTAGGGGACGCGGCGAATGAGCAGTTCTTC.

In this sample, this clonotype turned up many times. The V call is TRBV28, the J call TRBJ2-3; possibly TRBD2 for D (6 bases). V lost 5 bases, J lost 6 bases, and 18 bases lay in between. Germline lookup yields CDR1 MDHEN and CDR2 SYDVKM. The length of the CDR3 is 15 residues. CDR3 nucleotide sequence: TGTGCCAGCAGTCCTGGGAGGCGGGGAATTGATACGCAGTATTTT. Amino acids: CASSPGRRGIDTQYF.

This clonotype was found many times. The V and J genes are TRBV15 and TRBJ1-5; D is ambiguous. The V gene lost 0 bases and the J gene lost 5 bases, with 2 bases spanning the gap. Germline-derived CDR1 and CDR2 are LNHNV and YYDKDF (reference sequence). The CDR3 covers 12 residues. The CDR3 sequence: CATSRDHQPQHF. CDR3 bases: TGTGCCACCAGCAGAGATCATCAGCCCCAGCATTTT.

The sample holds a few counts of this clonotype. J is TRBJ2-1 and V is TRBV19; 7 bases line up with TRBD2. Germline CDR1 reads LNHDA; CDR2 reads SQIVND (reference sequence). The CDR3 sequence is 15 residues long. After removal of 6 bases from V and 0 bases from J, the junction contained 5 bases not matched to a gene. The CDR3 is CASRTSLSSYNEQFF. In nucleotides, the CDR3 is TGTGCCAGTAGGACTAGCCTGAGCTCCTACAATGAGCAGTTCTTC.

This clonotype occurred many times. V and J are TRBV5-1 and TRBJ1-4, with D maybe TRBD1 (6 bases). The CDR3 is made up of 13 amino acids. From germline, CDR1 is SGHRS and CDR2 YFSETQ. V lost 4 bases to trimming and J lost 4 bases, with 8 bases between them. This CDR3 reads CASSGQYNEKLFF. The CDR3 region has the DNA TGCGCCAGCAGCGGACAGTATAATGAAAAACTGTTTTTT.

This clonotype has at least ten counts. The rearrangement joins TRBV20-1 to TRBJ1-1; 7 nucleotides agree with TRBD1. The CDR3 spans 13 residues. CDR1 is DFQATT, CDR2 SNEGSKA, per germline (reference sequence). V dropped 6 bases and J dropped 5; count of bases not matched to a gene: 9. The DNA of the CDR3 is TGCAGTGCCGCCCGGGACAGCCAAACTGAAGCTTTCTTT. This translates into CSAARDSQTEAFF.

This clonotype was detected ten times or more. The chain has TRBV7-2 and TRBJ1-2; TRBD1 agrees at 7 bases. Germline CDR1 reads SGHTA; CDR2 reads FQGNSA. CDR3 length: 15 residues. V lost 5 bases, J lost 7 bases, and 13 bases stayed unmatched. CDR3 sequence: CASSSRPQGESGYTF. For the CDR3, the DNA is TGTGCCAGCAGCAGCCGGCCTCAGGGGGAAAGTGGCTACACCTTC.

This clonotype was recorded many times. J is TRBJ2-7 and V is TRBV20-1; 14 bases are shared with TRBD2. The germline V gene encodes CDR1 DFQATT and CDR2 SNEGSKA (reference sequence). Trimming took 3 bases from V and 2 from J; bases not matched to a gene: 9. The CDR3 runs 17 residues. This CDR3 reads CSARDPGLAGGTYEQYF. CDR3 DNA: TGCAGTGCTAGGGATCCAGGACTAGCGGGAGGAACCTACGAGCAGTACTTC.

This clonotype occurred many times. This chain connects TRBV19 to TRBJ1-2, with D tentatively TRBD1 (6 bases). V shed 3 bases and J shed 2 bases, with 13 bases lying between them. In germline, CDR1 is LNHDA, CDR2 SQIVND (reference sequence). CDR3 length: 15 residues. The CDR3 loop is CASSILLGQNYGYTF. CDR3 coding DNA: TGTGCCAGTAGTATTCTACTCGGACAGAACTATGGCTACACCTTC.

The CDR3 sequence: CATSREGWTANTEAFF. The DNA of the CDR3 is TGTGCCACCAGCAGAGAGGGGTGGACCGCGAACACTGAAGCTTTCTTT. The rearrangement joins TRBV15 to TRBJ1-1; D is uncertain. The CDR3 is 16 amino acids. CDR1 and CDR2 (germline): LNHNV, YYDKDF (reference sequence). V lost 0 bases and J lost 1, with 12 bases in between.

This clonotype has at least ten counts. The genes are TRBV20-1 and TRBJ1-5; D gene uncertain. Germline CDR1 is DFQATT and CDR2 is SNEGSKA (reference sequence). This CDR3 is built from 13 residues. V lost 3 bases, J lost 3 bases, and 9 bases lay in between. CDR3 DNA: TGCAGTGCTAGGTCCGGTTACAATCAGCCCCAGCATTTT. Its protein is CSARSGYNQPQHF.

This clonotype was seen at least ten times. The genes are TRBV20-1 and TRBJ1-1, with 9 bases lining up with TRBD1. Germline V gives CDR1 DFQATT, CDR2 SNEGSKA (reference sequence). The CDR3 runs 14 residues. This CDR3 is CSVSADRGLAEAFF. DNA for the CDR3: TGCAGCGTTTCGGCGGACAGGGGCCTTGCTGAAGCTTTCTTT.

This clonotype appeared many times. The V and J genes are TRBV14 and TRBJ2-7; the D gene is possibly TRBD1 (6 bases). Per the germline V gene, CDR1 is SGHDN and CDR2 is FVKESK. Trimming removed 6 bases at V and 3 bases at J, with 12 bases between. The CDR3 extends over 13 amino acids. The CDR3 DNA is TGTGCCAGCAGTCCGGGACACTACTACGAGCAGTACTTC. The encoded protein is CASSPGHYYEQYF.

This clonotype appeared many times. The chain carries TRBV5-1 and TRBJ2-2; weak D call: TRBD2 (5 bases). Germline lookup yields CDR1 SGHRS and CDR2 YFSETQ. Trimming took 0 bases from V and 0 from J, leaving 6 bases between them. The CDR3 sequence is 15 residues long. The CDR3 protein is CASSLGTANTGELFF. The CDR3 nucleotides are TGCGCCAGCAGCTTGGGGACTGCGAACACCGGGGAGCTGTTTTTT.

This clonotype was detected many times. The CDR3 nucleotides read TGTGCCAGCAGCTTAGCTCCGGGACTAGCCAAAAACATTCAGTACTTC. Translation gives CASSLAPGLAKNIQYF. V and J are TRBV7-2 and TRBJ2-4, with TRBD2 as a possible D gene (6 bases). Germline CDR1 and CDR2: SGHTA and FQGNSA. This CDR3 is 16 amino acids long. V lost 0 bases, J lost 0 bases, and 9 bases lay in between.

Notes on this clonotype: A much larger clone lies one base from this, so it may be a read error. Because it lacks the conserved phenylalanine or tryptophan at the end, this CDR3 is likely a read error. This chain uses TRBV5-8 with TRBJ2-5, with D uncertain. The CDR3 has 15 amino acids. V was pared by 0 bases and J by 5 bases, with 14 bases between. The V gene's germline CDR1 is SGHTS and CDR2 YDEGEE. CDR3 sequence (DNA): TGTGCCAGCAGCTTGGTGCAAGGATCTTTCGAGACCCAGTACCTC. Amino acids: CASSLVQGSFETQYL.

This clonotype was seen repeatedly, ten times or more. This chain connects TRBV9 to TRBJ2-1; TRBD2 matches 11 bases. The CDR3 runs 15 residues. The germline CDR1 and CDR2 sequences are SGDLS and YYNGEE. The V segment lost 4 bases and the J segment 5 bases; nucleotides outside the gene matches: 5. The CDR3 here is CASSQLAGGNNEQFF. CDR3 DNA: TGTGCCAGCAGCCAGTTAGCGGGGGGGAACAATGAGCAGTTCTTC.

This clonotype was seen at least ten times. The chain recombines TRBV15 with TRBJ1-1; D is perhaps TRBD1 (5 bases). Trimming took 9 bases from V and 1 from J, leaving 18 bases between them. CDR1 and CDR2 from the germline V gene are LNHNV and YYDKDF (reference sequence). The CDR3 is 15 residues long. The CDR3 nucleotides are TGTGCCACGCCCAGATGGGGGTACAGGAACACTGAAGCTTTCTTT. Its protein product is CATPRWGYRNTEAFF.

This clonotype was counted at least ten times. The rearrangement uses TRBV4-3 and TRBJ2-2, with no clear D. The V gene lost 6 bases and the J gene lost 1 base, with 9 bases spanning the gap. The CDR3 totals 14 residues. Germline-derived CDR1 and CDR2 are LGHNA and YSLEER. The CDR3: CASSVLKNTGELFF. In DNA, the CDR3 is TGCGCCAGCAGTGTCCTAAAGAACACCGGGGAGCTGTTTTTT.

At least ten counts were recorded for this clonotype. As DNA, the CDR3 is TGTGCCAGCAGCTTGGACAGGGAGGTTGGCTACACCTTC. Translated: CASSLDREVGYTF. This rearrangement joins TRBV7-3 to TRBJ1-2, with 8 bases lining up with TRBD1. V was pared by 3 bases and J by 7 bases, with 4 bases of the junction left unmatched. The germline CDR1 and CDR2 sequences are SGHTA and FQGTGA. This CDR3 is built from 13 residues.

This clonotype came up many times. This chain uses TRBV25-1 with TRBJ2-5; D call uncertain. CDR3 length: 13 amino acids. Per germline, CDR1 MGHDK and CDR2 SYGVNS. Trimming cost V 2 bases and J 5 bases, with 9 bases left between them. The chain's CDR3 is CASSEAFRETQYF. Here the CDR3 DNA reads TGTGCCAGCAGTGAAGCATTTCGGGAGACCCAGTACTTC. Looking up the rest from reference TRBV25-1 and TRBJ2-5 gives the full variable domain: EADIYQTPRYLVIGTGKKITLECSQTMGHDKMYWYQQDPGMELHLIHYSYGVNSTEKGDLSSESTVSRIRTEHFPLTLESARPSHTSQYLCASSEAFRETQYFGPGTRLLVL.

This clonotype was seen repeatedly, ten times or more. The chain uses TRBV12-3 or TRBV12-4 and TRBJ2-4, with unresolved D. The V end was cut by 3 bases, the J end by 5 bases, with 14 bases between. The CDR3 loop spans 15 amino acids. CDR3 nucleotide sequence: TGTGCCAGCAGTTTTAGACCGAAGGGCGAAAACATTCAGTACTTC. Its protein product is CASSFRPKGENIQYF.

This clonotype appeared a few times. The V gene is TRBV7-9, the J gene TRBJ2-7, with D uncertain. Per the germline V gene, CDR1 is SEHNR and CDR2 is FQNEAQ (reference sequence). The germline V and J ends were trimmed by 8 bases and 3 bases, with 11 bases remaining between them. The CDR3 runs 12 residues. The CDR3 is CASAGLDYEQYF. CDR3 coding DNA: TGTGCCAGCGCCGGGCTGGACTACGAGCAGTACTTC. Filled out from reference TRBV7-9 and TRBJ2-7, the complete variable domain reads DTGVSQNPRHKITKRGQNVTFRCDPISEHNRLYWYRQTLGQGPEFLTYFQNEAQLEKSRLLSDRFSAERPKGSFSTLEIQRTEQGDSAMYLCASAGLDYEQYFGPGTRLTVT.